This T cell receptor (beta chain) was recorded in a study of cytomegalovirus exposure and HLA in healthy donors. V was trimmed by 2 bases and J by 3 bases, leaving 9 bases between them. CDR1 is SGHDT, CDR2 YYEEEE, per germline. The CDR3 covers 14 residues. The PCR contained 60 Vbeta and 13 Jbeta primers. The table came from immunoSEQ multiplex PCR; TCRdb's copy has only in-frame clones and leaves some out. The sample yields 150,000 to 200,000 clones, 65% to 90% seen once. Specimen: PBMCs. The chain uses TRBV5-6 and TRBJ1-5; tentatively, D is TRBD1 (6 bases). This receptor was identified in a woman aged 45-59 years in good health and CMV-seronegative. The CDR3, as DNA: TGTGCCAGCAGCTTCAGGGGACCCAATCAGCCCCAGCATTTT. This codes for CASSFRGPNQPQHF.